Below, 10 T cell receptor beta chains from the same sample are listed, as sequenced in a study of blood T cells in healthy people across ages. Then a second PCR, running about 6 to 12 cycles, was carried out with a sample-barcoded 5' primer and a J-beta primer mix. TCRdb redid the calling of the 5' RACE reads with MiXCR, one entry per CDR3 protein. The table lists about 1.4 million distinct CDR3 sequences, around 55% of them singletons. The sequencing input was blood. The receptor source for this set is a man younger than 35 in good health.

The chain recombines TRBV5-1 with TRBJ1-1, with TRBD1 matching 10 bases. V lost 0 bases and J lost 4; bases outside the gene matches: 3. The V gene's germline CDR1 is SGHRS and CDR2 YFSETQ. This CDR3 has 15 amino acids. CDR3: CASSLGTGGLTEAFF. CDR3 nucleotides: TGCGCCAGCAGCTTGGGGACAGGGGGGCTCACTGAAGCTTTCTTT.

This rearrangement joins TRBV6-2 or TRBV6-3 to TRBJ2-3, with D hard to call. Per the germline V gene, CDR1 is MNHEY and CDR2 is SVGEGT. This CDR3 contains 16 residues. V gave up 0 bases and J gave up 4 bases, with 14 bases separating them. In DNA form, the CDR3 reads TGTGCCAGCAGTTACTCGACTTTCCGGCTAGCAGATACGCAGTATTTT. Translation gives CASSYSTFRLADTQYF.

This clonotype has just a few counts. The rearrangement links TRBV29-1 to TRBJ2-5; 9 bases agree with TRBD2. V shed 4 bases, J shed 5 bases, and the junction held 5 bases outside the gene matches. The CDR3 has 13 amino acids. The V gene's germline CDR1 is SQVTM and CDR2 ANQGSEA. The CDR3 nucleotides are TGCAGCGTTGGAGGGCTAGCGGGGGAGACCCAGTACTTC. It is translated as CSVGGLAGETQYF.

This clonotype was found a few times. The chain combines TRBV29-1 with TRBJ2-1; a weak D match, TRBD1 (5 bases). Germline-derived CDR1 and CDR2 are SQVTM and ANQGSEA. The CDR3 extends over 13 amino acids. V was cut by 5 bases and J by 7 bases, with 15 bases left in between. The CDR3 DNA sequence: TGCAGCGTTCCCCCCAGGGCTAGGAATGAGCAGTTCTTC. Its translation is CSVPPRARNEQFF.

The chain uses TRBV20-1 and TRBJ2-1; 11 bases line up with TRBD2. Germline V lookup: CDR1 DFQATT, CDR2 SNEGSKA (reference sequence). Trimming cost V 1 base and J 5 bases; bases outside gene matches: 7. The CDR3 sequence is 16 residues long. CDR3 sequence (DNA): TGCAGTGCTAGAGTCGGGACTAGCGGCGACCACAATGAGCAGTTCTTC. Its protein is CSARVGTSGDHNEQFF.

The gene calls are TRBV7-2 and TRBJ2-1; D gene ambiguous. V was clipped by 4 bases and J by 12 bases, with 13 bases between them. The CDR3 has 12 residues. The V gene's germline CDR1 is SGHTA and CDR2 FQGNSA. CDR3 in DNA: TGTGCCAGCAGCTCGGTGCGTTCCGGGCAGTTCTTC. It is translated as CASSSVRSGQFF.

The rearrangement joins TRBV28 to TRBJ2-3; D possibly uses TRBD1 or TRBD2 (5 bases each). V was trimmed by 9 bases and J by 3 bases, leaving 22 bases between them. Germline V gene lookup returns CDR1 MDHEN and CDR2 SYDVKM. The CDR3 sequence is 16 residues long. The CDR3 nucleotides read TGTGCCAGTTGGACGAACAGCAGGGACGAGACAGATACGCAGTATTTT. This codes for CASWTNSRDETDTQYF.

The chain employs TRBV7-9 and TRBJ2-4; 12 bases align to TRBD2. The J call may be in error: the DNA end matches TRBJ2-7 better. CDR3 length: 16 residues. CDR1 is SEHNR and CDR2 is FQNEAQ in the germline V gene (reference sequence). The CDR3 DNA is TGTGCCAGCAGCTCCGACCTGACTAGCGGGGGAAACGAGCAGTACTTC. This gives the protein CASSSDLTSGGNEQYF.

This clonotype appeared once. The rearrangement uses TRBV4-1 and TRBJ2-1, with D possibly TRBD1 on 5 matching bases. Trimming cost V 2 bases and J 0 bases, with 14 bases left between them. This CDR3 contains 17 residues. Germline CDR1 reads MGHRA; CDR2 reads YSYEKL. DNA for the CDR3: TGCGCCAGCAGCCAACCCAGGCAAGGGGCCTCCTACAATGAGCAGTTCTTC. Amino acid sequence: CASSQPRQGASYNEQFF.

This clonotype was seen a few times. The CDR3 nucleotides are TGCAGCGTCCCCTTGACTAGCGGGGCTTCCTACGAGCAGTACTTC. Its translation: CSVPLTSGASYEQYF. The rearrangement joins TRBV29-1 to TRBJ2-7; 11 bases line up with TRBD2. Germline assignment: CDR1 SQVTM and CDR2 ANQGSEA. The CDR3 runs 15 residues. With 6 bases clipped from V and 1 base from J, the junction kept 8 bases outside the gene matches.